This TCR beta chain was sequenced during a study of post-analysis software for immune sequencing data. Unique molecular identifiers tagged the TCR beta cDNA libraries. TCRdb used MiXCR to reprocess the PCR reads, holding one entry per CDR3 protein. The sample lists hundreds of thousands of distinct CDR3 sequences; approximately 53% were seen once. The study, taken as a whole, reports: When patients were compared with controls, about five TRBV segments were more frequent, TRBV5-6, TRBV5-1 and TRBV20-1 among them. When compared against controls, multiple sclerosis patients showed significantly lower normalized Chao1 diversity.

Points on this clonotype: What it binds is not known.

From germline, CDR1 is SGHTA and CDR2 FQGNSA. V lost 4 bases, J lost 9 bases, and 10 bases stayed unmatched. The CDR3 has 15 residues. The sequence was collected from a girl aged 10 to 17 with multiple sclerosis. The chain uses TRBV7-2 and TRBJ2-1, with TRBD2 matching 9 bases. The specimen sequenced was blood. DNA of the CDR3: TGTGCCAGCAGCTACAGCGGGGGGCTAATTAGTGAGCAGTTCTTC. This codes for CASSYSGGLISEQFF.